This is a list of T cell receptor beta chains from one sample in a study of blood T cell repertoires in COVID-19. Clones were read by immunoSEQ multiplex PCR, and TCRdb kept only the in-frame ones, dropping some. The sample has more than 15,000 clones; about 85% are singletons. Input material: peripheral blood. The receptors here all came from a human donor with active COVID-19. The donor label of this sample is uncertain. Each CDR3 is given with its conserved first and last residue. The order of the fields is D gene, clone size, V gene, J gene, CDR3 length, CDR3 protein, CDR3 DNA. A D gene is named only where the DNA matches it firmly. Some rows mark clone size as missing; the rest say once, few, many or name a class of expanded clone.

d_gene: TRBD1
abundance: -
v_gene: TRBV13
j_gene: TRBJ1-1
len: 15
CDR3aa: CASSTGQVAGTEAFF
CDR3nt: TGTGCCAGCAGCACCGGACAGGTCGCCGGCACTGAAGCTTTCTTT

d_gene: TRBD1
abundance: -
v_gene: TRBV4-1
j_gene: TRBJ1-2
len: 13
CDR3aa: CASRGQGDYGYTF
CDR3nt: TGCGCCAGCCGCGGACAGGGAGACTATGGCTACACCTTC

d_gene: -
abundance: -
v_gene: TRBV2
j_gene: TRBJ1-3
len: 12
CDR3aa: CASSLRENTIYF
CDR3nt: TGTGCCAGCAGCTTAAGAGAGAACACCATATATTTT

d_gene: -
abundance: -
v_gene: TRBV27
j_gene: TRBJ2-7
len: 14
CDR3aa: CASSPSGPYYEQYF
CDR3nt: TGTGCCAGCAGCCCCAGCGGACCCTACTACGAGCAGTACTTC

d_gene: TRBD1
abundance: -
v_gene: TRBV9
j_gene: TRBJ1-3
len: 15
CDR3aa: CASSAVTGFGNTIYF
CDR3nt: TGTGCCAGCAGCGCAGTGACAGGGTTTGGAAACACCATATATTTT

d_gene: -
abundance: -
v_gene: TRBV5-1
j_gene: TRBJ1-4
len: 15
CDR3aa: CASSQMGGPNEKLFF
CDR3nt: TGCGCCAGCAGCCAAATGGGAGGGCCAAATGAAAAACTGTTTTTT

d_gene: TRBD2
abundance: -
v_gene: TRBV3-1/TRBV3-2
j_gene: TRBJ2-1
len: 14
CDR3aa: CASSRLAGENEQFF
CDR3nt: TGTGCCAGCAGTAGACTAGCGGGAGAGAATGAGCAGTTCTTC

d_gene: TRBD2
abundance: once
v_gene: TRBV12-3/TRBV12-4
j_gene: TRBJ2-5
len: 13
CDR3aa: CASMAGEPETQYF
CDR3nt: TGTGCCAGCATGGCGGGGGAGCCAGAGACCCAGTACTTC

d_gene: -
abundance: few
v_gene: TRBV3-1/TRBV3-2
j_gene: TRBJ1-2
len: 17
CDR3aa: CASSQVIRTKANYGYTF
CDR3nt: TGTGCCAGCAGCCAAGTTATTAGGACAAAGGCTAACTATGGCTACACCTTC

d_gene: -
abundance: -
v_gene: TRBV5-1
j_gene: TRBJ2-1
len: 13
CDR3aa: CASSLAAGNEQFF
CDR3nt: TGCGCCAGCAGCTTGGCCGCCGGGAATGAGCAGTTCTTC

d_gene: -
abundance: -
v_gene: TRBV28
j_gene: TRBJ2-5
len: 16
CDR3aa: CASCTTRTAPPGTQYF
CDR3nt: TGTGCCAGCTGTACCACCCGGACAGCACCTCCCGGGACCCAGTACTTC

d_gene: -
abundance: -
v_gene: TRBV10-2
j_gene: TRBJ1-3
len: 19
CDR3aa: CASSAGDTYRKSSGNTIYF
CDR3nt: TGCGCCAGCAGTGCAGGGGATACTTATCGAAAGAGCTCTGGAAACACCATATATTTT

d_gene: TRBD1
abundance: -
v_gene: TRBV3-1/TRBV3-2
j_gene: TRBJ1-2
len: 16
CDR3aa: CASSQDSYRGYYGYTF
CDR3nt: TGTGCCAGCAGCCAAGATTCGTACAGGGGGTACTATGGCTACACCTTC

d_gene: -
abundance: -
v_gene: TRBV19
j_gene: TRBJ2-2
len: 14
CDR3aa: CASISGRAGGELFF
CDR3nt: TGTGCCAGTATCTCGGGCAGGGCTGGCGGGGAGCTGTTTTTT

d_gene: -
abundance: -
v_gene: TRBV4-2
j_gene: TRBJ2-3
len: 16
CDR3aa: CASSQDSVRRADTQYF
CDR3nt: TGTGCCAGCAGCCAAGATTCAGTCAGGAGGGCGGATACGCAGTATTTT

d_gene: -
abundance: large
v_gene: TRBV5-4
j_gene: TRBJ2-7
len: 14
CDR3aa: CASSFRTTWDEQYF
CDR3nt: TGTGCCAGCAGCTTCCGGACAACGTGGGACGAGCAGTACTTC

d_gene: -
abundance: -
v_gene: TRBV11-3
j_gene: TRBJ2-1
len: 15
CDR3aa: CASSPLRYSYNEQFF
CDR3nt: TGTGCCAGCAGCCCCTTGAGATACTCCTACAATGAGCAGTTCTTC

d_gene: TRBD1
abundance: -
v_gene: TRBV18
j_gene: TRBJ1-3
len: 17
CDR3aa: CASSPIGTGGIYDTIYF
CDR3nt: TGTGCCAGCTCTCCAATCGGGACAGGGGGAATCTATGACACCATATATTTT